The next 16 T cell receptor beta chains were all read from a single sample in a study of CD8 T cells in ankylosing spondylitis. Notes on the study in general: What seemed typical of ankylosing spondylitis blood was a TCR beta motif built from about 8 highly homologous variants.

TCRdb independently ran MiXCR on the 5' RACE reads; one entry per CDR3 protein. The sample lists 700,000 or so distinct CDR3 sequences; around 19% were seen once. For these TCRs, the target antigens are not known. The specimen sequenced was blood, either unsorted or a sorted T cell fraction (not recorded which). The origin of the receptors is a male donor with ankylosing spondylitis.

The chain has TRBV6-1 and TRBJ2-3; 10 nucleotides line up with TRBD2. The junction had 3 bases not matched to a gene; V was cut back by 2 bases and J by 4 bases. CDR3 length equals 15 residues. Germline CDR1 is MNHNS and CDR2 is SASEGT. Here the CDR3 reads CASSEPAGGSDTQYF. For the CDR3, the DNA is TGTGCCAGCAGTGAACCAGCGGGAGGGTCAGATACGCAGTATTTT.

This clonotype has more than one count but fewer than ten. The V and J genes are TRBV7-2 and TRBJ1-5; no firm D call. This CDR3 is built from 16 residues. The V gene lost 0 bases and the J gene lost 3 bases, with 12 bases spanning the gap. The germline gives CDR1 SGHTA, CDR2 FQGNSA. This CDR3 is CASSLADHSYNQPQHF. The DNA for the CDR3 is TGTGCCAGCAGCTTAGCAGATCACAGTTACAATCAGCCCCAGCATTTT.

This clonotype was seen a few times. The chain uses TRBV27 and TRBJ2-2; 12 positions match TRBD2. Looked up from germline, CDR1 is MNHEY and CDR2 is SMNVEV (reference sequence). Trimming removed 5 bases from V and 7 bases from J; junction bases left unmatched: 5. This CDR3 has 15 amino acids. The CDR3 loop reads CASSLAGGPGGELFF. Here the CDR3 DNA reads TGTGCCAGCAGTCTAGCGGGAGGGCCTGGCGGGGAGCTGTTTTTT.

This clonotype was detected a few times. The CDR3 sequence is CASSRGTSGQETQYF. CDR3 nucleotides: TGTGCCAGCAGTCGGGGGACTAGCGGCCAAGAGACCCAGTACTTC. The J gene is TRBJ2-5, the V gene TRBV6-1; 11 positions match TRBD2. Germline V gene sequence: CDR1 MNHNS, CDR2 SASEGT. V lost 5 bases and J lost 1; bases outside the gene matches: 3. This CDR3 comprises 15 residues.

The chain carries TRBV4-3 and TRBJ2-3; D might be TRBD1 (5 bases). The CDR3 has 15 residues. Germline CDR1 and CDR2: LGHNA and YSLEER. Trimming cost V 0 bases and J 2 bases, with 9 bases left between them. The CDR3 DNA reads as TGCGCCAGCAGCCAAGATAGGGGCCTCACAGATACGCAGTATTTT. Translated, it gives CASSQDRGLTDTQYF.

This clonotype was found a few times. CDR3 protein: CASTGGQGAFF. In DNA, the CDR3 is TGTGCCAGCACTGGAGGACAGGGGGCTTTCTTT. This chain links TRBV6-5 with TRBJ1-1; TRBD1 matches at 9 bases. With V trimmed by 7 bases and J by 11 bases, 5 bases remained unmatched. Germline values: CDR1 MNHEY, CDR2 SVGAGI. There are 11 residues in the CDR3.

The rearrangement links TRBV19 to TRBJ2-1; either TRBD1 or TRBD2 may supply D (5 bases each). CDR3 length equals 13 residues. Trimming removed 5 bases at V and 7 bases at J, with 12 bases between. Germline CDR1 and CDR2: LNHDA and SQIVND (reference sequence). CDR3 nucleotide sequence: TGTGCCAGTAGTCTCCGGGACGGAAATGAGCAGTTCTTC. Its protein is CASSLRDGNEQFF.

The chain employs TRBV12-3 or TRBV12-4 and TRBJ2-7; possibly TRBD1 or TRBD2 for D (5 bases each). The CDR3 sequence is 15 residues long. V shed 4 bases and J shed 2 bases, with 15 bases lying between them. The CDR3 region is CASSWLGVGTYEQYF. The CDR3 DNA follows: TGTGCCAGCAGTTGGCTGGGGGTGGGGACCTACGAGCAGTACTTC.

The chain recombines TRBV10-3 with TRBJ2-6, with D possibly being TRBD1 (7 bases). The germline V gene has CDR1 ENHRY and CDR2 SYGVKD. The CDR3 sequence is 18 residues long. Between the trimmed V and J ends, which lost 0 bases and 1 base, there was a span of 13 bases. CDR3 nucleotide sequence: TGTGCCATCAGTGAGTCCGGGGGACAGCCGTCTGGGGCCAACGTCCTGACTTTC. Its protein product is CAISESGGQPSGANVLTF.

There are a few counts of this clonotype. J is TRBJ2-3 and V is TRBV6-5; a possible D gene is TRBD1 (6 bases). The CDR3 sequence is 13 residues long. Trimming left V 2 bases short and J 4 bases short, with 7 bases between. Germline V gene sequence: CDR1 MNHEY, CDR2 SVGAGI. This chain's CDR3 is CASSYQGPDTQYF. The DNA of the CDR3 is TGTGCCAGCAGTTACCAGGGGCCAGATACGCAGTATTTT.

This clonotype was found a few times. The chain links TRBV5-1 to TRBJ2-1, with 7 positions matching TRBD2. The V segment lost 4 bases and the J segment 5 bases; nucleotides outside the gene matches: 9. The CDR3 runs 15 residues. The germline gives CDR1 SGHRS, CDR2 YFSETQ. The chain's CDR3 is CASSALRGDHNEQFF. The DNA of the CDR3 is TGCGCCAGCAGCGCCCTCCGGGGGGACCACAATGAGCAGTTCTTC.

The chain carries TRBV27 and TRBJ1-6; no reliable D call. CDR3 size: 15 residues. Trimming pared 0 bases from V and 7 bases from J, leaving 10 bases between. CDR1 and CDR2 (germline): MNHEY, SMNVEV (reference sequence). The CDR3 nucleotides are TGTGCCAGCAGTTTATCGATCAGTTACAATTCACCCCTCCACTTT. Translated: CASSLSISYNSPLHF.

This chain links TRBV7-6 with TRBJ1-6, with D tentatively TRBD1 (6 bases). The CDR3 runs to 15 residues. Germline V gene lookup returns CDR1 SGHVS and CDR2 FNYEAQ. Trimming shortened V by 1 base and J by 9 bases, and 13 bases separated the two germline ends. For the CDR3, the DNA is TGTGCCAGCAGCTTAGTGGGGGGGGGCGGTTCACCCCTCCACTTT. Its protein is CASSLVGGGGSPLHF. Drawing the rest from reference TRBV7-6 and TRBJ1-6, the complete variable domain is GAGVSQSPRYKVTKRGQDVALRCDPISGHVSLYWYRQALGQGPEFLTYFNYEAQQDKSGLPNDRFSAERPEGSISTLTIQRTEQRDSAMYRCASSLVGGGGSPLHFGNGTRLTVT.

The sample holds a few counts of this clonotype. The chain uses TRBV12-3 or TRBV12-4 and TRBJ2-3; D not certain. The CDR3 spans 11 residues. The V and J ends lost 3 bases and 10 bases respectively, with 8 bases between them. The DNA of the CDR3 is TGTGCCAGCAGTTTGGTTGGGGCGCAGTATTTT. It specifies CASSLVGAQYF.

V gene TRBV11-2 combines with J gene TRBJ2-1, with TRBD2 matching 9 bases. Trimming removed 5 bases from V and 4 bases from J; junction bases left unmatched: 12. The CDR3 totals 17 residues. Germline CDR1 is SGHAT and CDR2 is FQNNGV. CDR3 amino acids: CASSPRWREGSYNEQFF. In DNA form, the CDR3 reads TGTGCCAGCAGCCCCAGGTGGCGGGAGGGCTCTTACAATGAGCAGTTCTTC.

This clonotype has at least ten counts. CDR3 loop: CSVVGTGGNEQYF. The CDR3 DNA reads as TGCAGCGTTGTGGGGACAGGGGGAAACGAGCAGTACTTC. The chain uses TRBV29-1 and TRBJ2-7; 11 bases are shared with TRBD1. Germline V gives CDR1 SQVTM, CDR2 ANQGSEA. With V trimmed by 4 bases and J by 5 bases, 4 bases remained unmatched. CDR3 size: 13 residues.